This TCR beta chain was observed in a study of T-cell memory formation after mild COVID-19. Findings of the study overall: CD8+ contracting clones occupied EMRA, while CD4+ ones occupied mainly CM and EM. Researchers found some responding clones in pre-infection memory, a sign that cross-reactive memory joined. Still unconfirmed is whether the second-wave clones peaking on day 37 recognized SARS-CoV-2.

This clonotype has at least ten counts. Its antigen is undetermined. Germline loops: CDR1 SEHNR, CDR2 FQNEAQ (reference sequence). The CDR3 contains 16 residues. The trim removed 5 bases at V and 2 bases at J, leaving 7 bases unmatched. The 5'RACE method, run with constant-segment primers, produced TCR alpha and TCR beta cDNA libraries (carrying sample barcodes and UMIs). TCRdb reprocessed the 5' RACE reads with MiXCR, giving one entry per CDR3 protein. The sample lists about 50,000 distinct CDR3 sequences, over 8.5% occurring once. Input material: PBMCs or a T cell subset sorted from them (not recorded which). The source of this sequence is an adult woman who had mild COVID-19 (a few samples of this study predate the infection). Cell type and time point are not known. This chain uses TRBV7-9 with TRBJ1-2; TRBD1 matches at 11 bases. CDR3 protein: CASSKKGTGGNYGYTF. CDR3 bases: TGTGCCAGCAGCAAAAAAGGGACAGGGGGGAACTATGGCTACACCTTC.